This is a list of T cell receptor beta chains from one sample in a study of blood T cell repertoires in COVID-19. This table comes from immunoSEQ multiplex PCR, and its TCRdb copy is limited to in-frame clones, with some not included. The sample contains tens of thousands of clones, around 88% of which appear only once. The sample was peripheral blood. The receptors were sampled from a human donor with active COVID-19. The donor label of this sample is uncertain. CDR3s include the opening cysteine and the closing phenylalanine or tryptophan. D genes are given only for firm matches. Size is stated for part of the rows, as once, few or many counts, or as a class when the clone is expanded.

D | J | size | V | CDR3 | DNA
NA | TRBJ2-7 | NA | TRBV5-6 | CASSLYPPGVPATYEQYF | TGTGCCAGCAGCTTATATCCCCCCGGGGTTCCCGCTACCTACGAGCAGTACTTC
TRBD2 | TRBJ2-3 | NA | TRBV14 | CASSLGLATDTQYF | TGTGCCAGCAGCCTGGGACTAGCGACAGATACGCAGTATTTT
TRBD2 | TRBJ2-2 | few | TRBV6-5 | CAIKGLAGNSGELFF | TGTGCCATCAAGGGACTAGCGGGGAATTCCGGGGAGCTGTTTTTT
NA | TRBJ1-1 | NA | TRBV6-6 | CASSSTVRRNTEAFF | TGTGCCAGCAGCTCGACAGTCCGTAGGAACACTGAAGCTTTCTTT
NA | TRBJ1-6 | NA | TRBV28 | CASSSRQSSYNSPLHF | TGTGCCAGCAGTTCGAGACAGAGCTCCTATAATTCACCCCTCCACTTT
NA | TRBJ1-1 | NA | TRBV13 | CASSLGPGSLTEAFF | TGTGCCAGCAGCTTAGGCCCGGGATCGCTGACTGAAGCTTTCTTT
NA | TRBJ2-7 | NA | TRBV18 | CASSPQTDYEQYF | TGTGCCAGCTCACCACAGACAGATTACGAGCAGTACTTC
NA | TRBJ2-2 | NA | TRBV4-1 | CASSQDLARATGELFF | TGCGCCAGCAGCCAAGATCTAGCGCGGGCCACCGGGGAGCTGTTTTTT
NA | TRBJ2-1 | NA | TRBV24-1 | CATSETTYNEQFF | TGTGCCACCAGTGAGACTACCTACAATGAGCAGTTCTTC
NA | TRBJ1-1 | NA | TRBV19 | CASSPLSSVGEAFF | TGTGCCAGTAGTCCCTTAAGCTCGGTTGGTGAAGCTTTCTTT
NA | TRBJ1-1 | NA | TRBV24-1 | CATSARVGTEAFF | TGTGCCACCAGTGCGCGGGTTGGCACTGAAGCTTTCTTT
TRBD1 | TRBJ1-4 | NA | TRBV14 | CASSNRDRGGKLFF | TGTGCCAGCAGTAACCGGGACAGGGGGGGAAAACTGTTTTTT
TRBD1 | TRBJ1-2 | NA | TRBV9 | CASNRNDRANYGYTF | TGTGCCAGCAACAGGAACGACAGGGCTAACTATGGCTACACCTTC
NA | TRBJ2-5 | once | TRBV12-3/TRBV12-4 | CASSWRETQYF | TGTGCCAGCAGTTGGCGGGAGACCCAGTACTTC
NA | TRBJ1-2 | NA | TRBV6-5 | CATLEGARYGYTF | TGTGCCACCCTGGAAGGGGCGCGGTATGGCTACACCTTC
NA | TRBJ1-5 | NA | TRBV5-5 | CASSFGQRNQPQHF | TGTGCCAGCAGCTTCGGACAGCGCAATCAGCCCCAGCATTTT
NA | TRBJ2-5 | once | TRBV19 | CASSIGGSETQYF | TGTGCCAGTAGTATAGGAGGGTCAGAGACCCAGTACTTC
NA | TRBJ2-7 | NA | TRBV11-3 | CASSLSHRRSYEQYF | TGTGCCAGCAGCTTAAGCCACCGCCGCTCCTACGAGCAGTACTTC